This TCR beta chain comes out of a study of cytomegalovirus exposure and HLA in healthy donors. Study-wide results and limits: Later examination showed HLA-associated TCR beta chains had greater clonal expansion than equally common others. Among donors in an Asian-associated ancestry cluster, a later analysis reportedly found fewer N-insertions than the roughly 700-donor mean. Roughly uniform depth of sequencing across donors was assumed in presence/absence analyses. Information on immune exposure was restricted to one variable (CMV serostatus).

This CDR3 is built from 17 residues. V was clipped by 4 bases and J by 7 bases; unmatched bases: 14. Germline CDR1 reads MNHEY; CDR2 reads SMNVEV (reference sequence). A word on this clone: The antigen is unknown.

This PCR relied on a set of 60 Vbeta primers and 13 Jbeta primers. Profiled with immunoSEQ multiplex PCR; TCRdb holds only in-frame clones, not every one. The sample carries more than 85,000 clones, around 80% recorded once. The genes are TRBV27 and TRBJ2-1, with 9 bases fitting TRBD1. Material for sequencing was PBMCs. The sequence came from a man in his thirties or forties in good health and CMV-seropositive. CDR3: CASSWGTGKTVSNEQFF. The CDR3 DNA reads TGTGCCAGCAGTTGGGGGACAGGGAAAACAGTCAGTAATGAGCAGTTCTTC.